Listed here are 4 T cell receptor beta chains from one sample, sequenced in a study of T cells in Graves' hyperthyroidism and ophthalmopathy. Authors of the study amplified TCR beta CDR3 regions from RNA transcripts. Using the HTBI primer set, a first-round RT-PCR was run on the TCR CDR3. TCRdb reprocessed the multiplex PCR reads via MiXCR and lists one record per CDR3 protein. The data hold approximately 370,000 distinct CDR3 sequences, with approximately 17% observed a single time. What was sequenced was blood. All receptors derive from a woman aged 25 to 45 with Graves' hyperthyroidism that later progressed to Graves' ophthalmopathy.

The chain joins TRBV5-1 to TRBJ2-1; no reliable D call. Germline V gene lookup returns CDR1 SGHRS and CDR2 YFSETQ. The CDR3 is 17 residues long. V was trimmed by 4 bases and J by 8 bases, leaving 25 bases between them. CDR3 DNA sequence: TGCGCCAGCAGCCAGCTAACGTCTGGGCTCGTGATTGATGAGCAGTTCTTC. Translating it yields CASSQLTSGLVIDEQFF.

There are many counts of this clonotype. This rearrangement joins TRBV29-1 to TRBJ2-3, with 9 bases identical to TRBD1. The CDR3 is made up of 15 amino acids. V gave up 6 bases and J gave up 0 bases; unmatched junction bases: 7. Germline CDR1 and CDR2: SQVTM and ANQGSEA. CDR3 protein: CSVPDGTGSTDTQYF. The CDR3 DNA reads TGCAGCGTCCCCGACGGGACAGGGAGCACAGATACGCAGTATTTT.

The table lists this clonotype with a few counts. The chain employs TRBV6-2 or TRBV6-3 and TRBJ1-5, with D maybe TRBD1 (5 bases). V gave up 5 bases and J gave up 5 bases, with 19 bases separating them. There are 16 residues in the CDR3. Germline CDR1 MNHEY, CDR2 SVGEGT. The CDR3 sequence: CASSAQQTVNDQPQHF. The CDR3 nucleotides read TGTGCCAGCAGTGCCCAGCAGACAGTTAACGATCAGCCCCAGCATTTT.

This clonotype was counted many times. This chain uses TRBV6-6 with TRBJ1-2; D ambiguous. CDR3 length: 15 amino acids. Trimming left V 2 bases short and J 8 bases short, with 18 bases between. From germline, CDR1 is MNHNY and CDR2 SVGAGI (reference sequence). CDR3 region: CASSYALVSNRGYTF. The CDR3 DNA follows: TGTGCCAGCAGTTACGCCCTCGTCTCGAATCGCGGCTACACCTTC.